The text below deals with one T cell receptor beta chain. The antigen remains undetermined. These data come from a study of cytomegalovirus exposure and HLA in healthy donors. Study-level results: The listing of roughly 160 TCR beta chains classed them as cytomegalovirus-associated. Reports described diagnosis of cytomegalovirus status by the classifier as highly specific and sensitive.

The donors were members of the approximately 110-subject validation cohort (separate from the roughly 700-subject first cohort). The repertoire was sequenced with immunoSEQ multiplex PCR; TCRdb's copy has only in-frame clones and lacks some. The sample shows approximately 230,000 clones, roughly 87% of them seen only once. V was trimmed by 4 bases and J by 4 bases, leaving 19 bases between them. The CDR3 loop spans 16 amino acids. Per germline, CDR1 GTSNPN and CDR2 SVGIG (reference sequence). The sample taken for sequencing was PBMCs. The genes are TRBV30 and TRBJ2-2, with a possible D match to TRBD2 (6 bases). The receptor's source is a man aged 18 to 29 in good health and CMV-seropositive. CDR3 region: CAWKPFGQGGTGELFF. CDR3 nucleotide sequence: TGTGCCTGGAAGCCTTTCGGGCAGGGAGGCACCGGGGAGCTGTTTTTT.